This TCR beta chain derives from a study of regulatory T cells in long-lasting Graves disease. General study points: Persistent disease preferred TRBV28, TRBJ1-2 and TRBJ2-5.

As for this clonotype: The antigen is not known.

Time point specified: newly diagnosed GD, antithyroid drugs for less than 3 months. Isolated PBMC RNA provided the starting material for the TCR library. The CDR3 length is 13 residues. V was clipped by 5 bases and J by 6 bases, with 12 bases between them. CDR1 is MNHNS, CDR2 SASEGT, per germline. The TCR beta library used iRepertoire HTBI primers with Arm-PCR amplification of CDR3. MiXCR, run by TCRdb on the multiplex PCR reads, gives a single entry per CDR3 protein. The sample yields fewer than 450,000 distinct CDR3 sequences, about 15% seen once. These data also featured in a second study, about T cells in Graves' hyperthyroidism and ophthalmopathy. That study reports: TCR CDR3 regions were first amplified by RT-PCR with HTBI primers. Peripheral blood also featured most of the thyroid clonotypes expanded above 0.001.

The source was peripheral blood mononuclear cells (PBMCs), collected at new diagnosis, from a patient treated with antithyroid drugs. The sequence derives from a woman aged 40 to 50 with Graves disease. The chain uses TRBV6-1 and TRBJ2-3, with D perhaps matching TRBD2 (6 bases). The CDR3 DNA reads TGTGCCAGCAGTCGACTAGTCTTGGATACGCAGTATTTT. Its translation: CASSRLVLDTQYF.